The present T cell receptor (beta chain) was sequenced within a study of blood T cell repertoires in COVID-19. In the study overall: Some COVID-19 samples were acute and others convalescent; all came from the United States, Italy and Spain. The analysed material was cDNA or gDNA that came from T cells, B-cell-depleted T cells, or PBMCs.

Authors' data handling: Researchers report that nucleated cell counts were estimated from reference gene primer amplification. Method: immunoSEQ multiplex PCR; TCRdb's copy keeps in-frame clones and lacks some. The V and J calls and clone size are taken from that table; D and trimming were inferred from the DNA. Among 40,000 to 50,000 clones, over 60% were seen once, and the ten largest hold 28%. CDR3 size: 13 residues. V was cut by 0 bases and J by 6 bases, with 8 bases left in between. The germline V gene encodes CDR1 SGHRS and CDR2 YFSETQ. Source material: peripheral blood. The chain couples TRBV5-1 to TRBJ2-3; D is undetermined. The receptor comes from a woman in her 70s with acute or convalescent COVID-19. In nucleotides, the CDR3 is TGCGCCAGCAGCTTGGGGGCACCCGATACGCAGTATTTT. It is translated as CASSLGAPDTQYF. Drawing the rest from reference TRBV5-1 and TRBJ2-3, the complete variable domain is KAGVTQTPRYLIKTRGQQVTLSCSPISGHRSVSWYQQTPGQGLQFLFEYFSETQRNKGNFPGRFSGRQFSNSRSEMNVSTLELGDSALYLCASSLGAPDTQYFGPGTRLTVL.